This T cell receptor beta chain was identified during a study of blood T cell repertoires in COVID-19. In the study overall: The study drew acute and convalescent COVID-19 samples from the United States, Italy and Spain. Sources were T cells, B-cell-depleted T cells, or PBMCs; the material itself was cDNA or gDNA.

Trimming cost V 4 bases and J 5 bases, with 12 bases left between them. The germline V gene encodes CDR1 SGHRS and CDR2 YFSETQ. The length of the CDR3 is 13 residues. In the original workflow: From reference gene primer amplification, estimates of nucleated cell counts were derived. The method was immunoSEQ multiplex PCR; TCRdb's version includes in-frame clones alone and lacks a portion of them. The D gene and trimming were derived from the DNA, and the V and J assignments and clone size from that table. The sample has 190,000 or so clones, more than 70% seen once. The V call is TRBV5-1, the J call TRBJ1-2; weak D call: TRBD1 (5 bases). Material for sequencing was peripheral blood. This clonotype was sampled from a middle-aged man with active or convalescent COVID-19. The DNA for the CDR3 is TGCGCCAGCAGCCCGACAGTCCAATATGGCTACACCTTC. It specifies CASSPTVQYGYTF.